This TCR beta chain was obtained from a study of metastatic and nonmetastatic thyroid tumors. In the study overall: Samples came from malignant and benign thyroid patients, and repertoires were compared across blood and tumor or nodule tissue.

Per the original methods: Clinicopathological groups supplied CDR3 differences that were used to build a distant-metastasis classifier for papillary thyroid cancer. TCRdb re-called the PCR reads with MiXCR. For this entry, the V and J calls and clone size follow TCRdb and not the study's own pipeline. The table has 25,000 to 30,000 clones, around a quarter seen once. Germline V lookup: CDR1 MNHNS, CDR2 SASEGT. The CDR3 spans 15 residues. V gave up 6 bases and J gave up 4 bases; unmatched junction bases: 8. This clone qualifies as medium-sized. Its antigen is not known. The study's findings and limits: Compared with benign nodules, malignant thyroid tumors were reported to have significantly higher TCR beta diversity in both blood and tumor.

Among the patients, none had received any treatment before thyroid surgery. This rearrangement joins TRBV6-1 to TRBJ1-2; TRBD1 matches at 10 bases. The material sequenced was blood. The sequence derives from a female donor with papillary thyroid cancer or a benign thyroid nodule (not recorded which). Some clones in this sample may be carry-over from other donors' samples. The CDR3 here is CASRLATGGSYGYTF. The CDR3, as DNA: TGTGCCAGCAGACTTGCGACAGGGGGCTCCTATGGCTACACCTTC.